Presented here are 8 T cell receptor beta chains from one specimen sequenced in a study of CD8 T cells in ankylosing spondylitis. Findings and caveats of the study: The study identified a TCR beta motif of roughly eight highly homologous variants that appeared characteristic of ankylosing spondylitis blood.

One entry per CDR3 protein results from TCRdb running MiXCR on the 5' RACE reads. Of 470,000 or so distinct CDR3 sequences in the sample, about 24% were seen once. These receptors have no identified antigens. Sequenced: blood, either unsorted or a sorted T cell fraction (not recorded which). The receptors originated from a male donor with ankylosing spondylitis.

The sample holds a few counts of this clonotype. The CDR3 DNA follows: TGCGCCAGCAGCTCGTTTGGTAGCGGCAATTTGCAGCTCTCCTACAATGAGCAGTTCTTC. Amino acids: CASSSFGSGNLQLSYNEQFF. This sequence joins TRBV5-1 and TRBJ2-1; maybe TRBD2 (6 bases). Germline-derived CDR1 and CDR2 are SGHRS and YFSETQ. Trimming took off 3 bases at V and 0 bases at J, with 25 bases between the two ends. This CDR3 has 20 amino acids. Combining the CDR3 with reference TRBV5-1 and TRBJ2-1 gives the whole variable domain KAGVTQTPRYLIKTRGQQVTLSCSPISGHRSVSWYQQTPGQGLQFLFEYFSETQRNKGNFPGRFSGRQFSNSRSEMNVSTLELGDSALYLCASSSFGSGNLQLSYNEQFFGPGTRLTVL.

This clonotype was seen only a few times. The chain recombines TRBV2 with TRBJ2-1; tentatively, D is TRBD2 (6 bases). This CDR3 is 15 amino acids long. The germline CDR1 and CDR2 sequences are SNHLY and FYNNEI. V gave up 3 bases and J gave up 7 bases, with 16 bases separating them. Here the CDR3 reads CASSEEGGSGNEQFF. The DNA for the CDR3 is TGTGCCAGCAGTGAGGAGGGTGGGAGTGGGAATGAGCAGTTCTTC.

The chain has TRBV24-1 and TRBJ2-2; D perhaps matches TRBD2 (5 bases). V was cut by 9 bases and J by 0 bases, with 16 bases left in between. The CDR3 has 16 amino acids. Germline-derived CDR1 and CDR2 are KGHDR and SFDVKD. In DNA, the CDR3 is TGTGCCACCTCTAAGATGAGGGCCGCGAACACCGGGGAGCTGTTTTTT. It yields the protein CATSKMRAANTGELFF.

The J gene is TRBJ1-5, the V gene TRBV12-3 or TRBV12-4, with a tentative D call TRBD1 (6 bases). The CDR3 consists of 14 residues. V dropped 2 bases and J dropped 5 bases, with 10 bases sitting between them. CDR3 coding DNA: TGTGCCAGCAGTTTACTTAGGGGGGATCAGCCCCAGCATTTT. As protein: CASSLLRGDQPQHF.

In this sample, this clonotype turned up many times. One junction end does not reproduce the germline sequence, and a read error may be involved. The chain recombines TRBV7-2 with TRBJ2-1; D perhaps matches TRBD2 (6 bases). CDR1 SGHTA and CDR2 FQGNSA come from the germline V gene. The CDR3 is 15 amino acids. CDR3 residues: CASSLAGGVYNEQFF. CDR3 DNA: TGCGCCAGCAGCTTGGCGGGCGGGGTCTACAATGAGCAGTTCTTC.

The chain couples TRBV5-1 to TRBJ1-1, with unresolved D. There are 16 residues in the CDR3. Trimming took 1 base from V and 1 from J, leaving 14 bases between them. Per the germline V gene, CDR1 is SGHRS and CDR2 is YFSETQ. The CDR3 region is CASSLWPQPRNTEAFF. The CDR3, as DNA: TGCGCCAGCAGCTTGTGGCCGCAACCAAGGAACACTGAAGCTTTCTTT.

This clonotype was observed a few times. This chain joins TRBV11-2 and TRBJ2-2, with TRBD2 matching 12 bases. From germline, CDR1 is SGHAT and CDR2 FQNNGV. The CDR3 spans 19 residues. Trimming cost V 1 base and J 2 bases; bases outside gene matches: 8. CDR3 DNA: TGTGCCAGCAGCTTAGTCCGGACTAGCGGGATTTCAAACACCGGGGAGCTGTTTTTT. Encoded protein: CASSLVRTSGISNTGELFF.

This clonotype was picked up one time. The chain couples TRBV11-3 to TRBJ2-1; no definite D call. In germline, CDR1 is SGHNT, CDR2 YENEEA. With 0 bases removed from V and 1 base from J, the gap between germline ends came to 7 bases. The CDR3 spans 15 residues. Here the CDR3 DNA reads TGTGCCAGCAGCTTAGATCAGGATTCCTACAATGAGCAGTTCTTC. It yields the protein CASSLDQDSYNEQFF.